The rows below give T cell receptor beta chains drawn from one sample of a study of cytomegalovirus exposure and HLA in healthy donors. This table comes from immunoSEQ multiplex PCR, and its TCRdb copy is limited to in-frame clones, with some not included. Counted here are about 140,000 clones, roughly 83% occurring once; the ten biggest clones make up more than 3%. The sample was PBMCs. The receptor source for this set is a female donor in good health and CMV-seronegative. Each CDR3 is given with its conserved first and last residue. The D gene is left open where the match is weak. Size is stated for part of the rows, as once, few or many counts, or as a class when the clone is expanded.

D	V	J	size	DNA	CDR3
-	TRBV2	TRBJ1-1	-	TGTGCCAGCACCCTAGGGGGCACTGAAGCTTTCTTT	CASTLGGTEAFF
TRBD1	TRBV7-3	TRBJ1-1	-	TGTGCCAGCAGCTCGACAGGGGCGAACACTGAAGCTTTCTTT	CASSSTGANTEAFF
TRBD1	TRBV5-4	TRBJ1-2	-	TGTGCCAGCAGCCAATACAGGACAGGACATGGCTACACCTTC	CASSQYRTGHGYTF
-	TRBV7-8	TRBJ1-1	few	TGTGCCAGCAGCTTAAAGGACACCTTGAACACTGAAGCTTTCTTT	CASSLKDTLNTEAFF
TRBD2	TRBV2	TRBJ2-5	-	TGTGCCAGCAGTGAAGGACTAGCGGGAGCAGAGACCCAGTACTTC	CASSEGLAGAETQYF
TRBD1	TRBV10-3	TRBJ1-5	-	TGTGCCATCAGCGACGGACAGGGTAGCAATCAGCCCCAGCATTTT	CAISDGQGSNQPQHF
TRBD1	TRBV2	TRBJ1-4	few	TGTGCCAGTAGACAGGGGGGGGAAAAACTGTTTTTT	CASRQGGEKLFF
-	TRBV13	TRBJ1-5	-	TGTGCCAGCAGCTCGGGACTTTCGGTGCATGGCCAGCCCCAGCATTTT	CASSSGLSVHGQPQHF
TRBD1	TRBV19	TRBJ2-1	-	TGTGCCAGTAGTATCCCAGGGGACAGGGGGAGAAATGAGCAGTTCTTC	CASSIPGDRGRNEQFF
TRBD1	TRBV4-3	TRBJ2-7	-	TGCGCCAGCAGCCAAGGATTTGACAGGGCGGATTTCTACGAGCAGTACTTC	CASSQGFDRADFYEQYF
-	TRBV7-7	TRBJ2-3	-	TGTGCTAGCAGCTTAGGGGGGGGACCCACAGATACGCAGTATTTT	CASSLGGGPTDTQYF
-	TRBV4-3	TRBJ2-1	-	TGCGCCAGCAGCCAAGATGCGGTTTCCTACAATGAGCAGTTCTTC	CASSQDAVSYNEQFF
-	TRBV7-3	TRBJ1-1	-	TGTGCCAGCAGCTTAACGAGAGAGGGCGAAGCTTTCTTT	CASSLTREGEAFF
TRBD2	TRBV5-4	TRBJ2-7	-	TGTGCCAGCAGCGCCACAATAGCGGGCTCCTACGAGCAGTACTTC	CASSATIAGSYEQYF
-	TRBV5-4	TRBJ2-3	few	TGTGCCAGCAGCTTAGGGGCCGACACAGATACGCAGTATTTT	CASSLGADTDTQYF
TRBD1	TRBV15	TRBJ2-7	once	TGTGCCACCAGCAGCCTTGACAGGGGGCCGGGAGAGCAGTACTTC	CATSSLDRGPGEQYF
-	TRBV7-9	TRBJ2-5	-	TGTGCCAGCAGCGAGCGACTGAAGAAGACCCAGTACTTC	CASSERLKKTQYF
-	TRBV18	TRBJ2-3	-	TGTGCCAGCTCATCCCTAGGATTGCGATTGACAGATACGCAGTATTTT	CASSSLGLRLTDTQYF
-	TRBV30	TRBJ1-2	-	TGTGCCCAGAGGACAAGTGGCTACACCTTC	CAQRTSGYTF
TRBD2	TRBV6-5	TRBJ2-1	-	TGTGCCAGCAGTATCGAAGCGGGGGCTTACAATGAGCAGTTCTTC	CASSIEAGAYNEQFF
-	TRBV30	TRBJ1-3	-	TGTGCCTGGGGCACAGCCTTCTCTGGAAACACCATATATTTT	CAWGTAFSGNTIYF
TRBD1	TRBV7-9	TRBJ2-7	-	TGTGCCAGCAGCCGAGCCGGGACAGGGTTTCGCGAGCAGTACTTC	CASSRAGTGFREQYF
TRBD2	TRBV7-2	TRBJ2-5	-	TGTGCCAGCAGCTACCTAGCGGGCCAAGAGACCCAGTACTTC	CASSYLAGQETQYF
-	TRBV5-6	TRBJ2-3	few	TGTGCCAGCAGCGGAGGAGGGGATACGCAGTATTTT	CASSGGGDTQYF
-	TRBV25-1	TRBJ2-1	-	TGTGCCAGCAGTGAATATGGAGGGGTCAATGAGCAGTTCTTC	CASSEYGGVNEQFF
TRBD1	TRBV30	TRBJ2-3	-	TGTGCCTGGAGCGCAGGGACAGGGAACACAGATACGCAGTATTTT	CAWSAGTGNTDTQYF
-	TRBV30	TRBJ1-5	-	TGTGCCTGGACCCAACAGGGTCGGTGGCAGCCCCAGCATTTT	CAWTQQGRWQPQHF
TRBD1	TRBV7-8	TRBJ1-2	-	TGTGCCAGCAGCCTGACAGGGGGCGCGGTAAACTATGGCTACACCTTC	CASSLTGGAVNYGYTF
-	TRBV4-1	TRBJ2-7	-	TGCGCCAGCAGCCAAGATTTGGGCAACTACGAGCAGTACTTC	CASSQDLGNYEQYF
-	TRBV7-9	TRBJ1-1	few	TGTGCCAGCAGCTTAGCCAGGGATATCTCTGAAGCTTTCTTT	CASSLARDISEAFF
-	TRBV4-3	TRBJ1-2	-	TGCGCCAGCAGCCAAGATTGGGGCAGGGTAGATGGCTACACCTTC	CASSQDWGRVDGYTF
TRBD2	TRBV5-8	TRBJ2-1	-	TGTGCCAGCAGCAAGTTAGCGGGGGCGGATGAGCAGTTCTTC	CASSKLAGADEQFF
-	TRBV9	TRBJ2-7	-	TGTGCCAGCAGCTCCCGCTCCTACGAGCAGTACTTC	CASSSRSYEQYF
-	TRBV11-2	TRBJ2-7	-	TGTGCCAGCAGCTTAGATCTCGACACCCACGAGCAGTACTTC	CASSLDLDTHEQYF
TRBD2	TRBV28	TRBJ2-5	once	TGTGCCATCACGAAGTGGGGCGCCGGGAGGGAGACCCAGTACTTC	CAITKWGAGRETQYF
-	TRBV14	TRBJ1-2	-	TGTGCCAGCAGCGTGACAGTGTACTATGGCTACACCTTC	CASSVTVYYGYTF
TRBD1	TRBV19	TRBJ1-1	-	TGTGCCAGTAGCGGGAGGGGAGGGGGCTGGGGAAGGGAAGCTTTCTTT	CASSGRGGGWGREAFF
TRBD1	TRBV6-5	TRBJ1-1	-	TGTGCCAGCAGTTCCTACGACAGGGGCCTTGAAGCTTTCTTT	CASSSYDRGLEAFF
TRBD1	TRBV28	TRBJ1-1	once	TGTGCCAGCAGTACTGCCGGGACAGCGAACACTGAAGCTTTCTTT	CASSTAGTANTEAFF
TRBD1	TRBV13	TRBJ1-2	-	TGTGCCAGCAGCTTATATCAACGAACAGGGGGCTATGGCTACACCTTC	CASSLYQRTGGYGYTF
-	TRBV30	TRBJ1-6	-	TGTGCCTGGAGTCCGTTAAGGGGGGGGCTGACCCTCCACTTT	CAWSPLRGGLTLHF
-	TRBV5-4	TRBJ2-5	few	TGTGCCAGCAGCCAGCAAGAGACCCAGTACTTC	CASSQQETQYF
TRBD1	TRBV6-1	TRBJ2-5	-	TGTGCCAGCAGTGAAATGCAGGGGGAACAAGAGACCCAGTACTTC	CASSEMQGEQETQYF
TRBD1	TRBV27	TRBJ2-5	-	TGTGCCAGCCGCCTGACAGGGGATAGCGAGACCCAGTACTTC	CASRLTGDSETQYF
-	TRBV6-5	TRBJ1-1	-	TGTGCCAGCACTACCCCGGGGAGGGACACTGAAGCTTTCTTT	CASTTPGRDTEAFF
-	TRBV5-4	TRBJ2-7	-	TGTGCCAGCAGCCAGGCAGGGATTGCTTACGAGCAGTACTTC	CASSQAGIAYEQYF
-	TRBV6-1	TRBJ1-5	-	TGTGCCAGCAGTGCGCCAGCGGGGACAATAATCAGCCCCCAGCATTTT	CASSAPAGTIISPQHF
-	TRBV27	TRBJ2-2	-	TGTGCCAGCAGTTCCTCGACCCTAGGCACCGGGGAGCTGTTTTTT	CASSSSTLGTGELFF
-	TRBV7-9	TRBJ1-2	-	TGTGCCAGCAGCTTAGCGGGAGGGTATGGTGGCTACACCTTC	CASSLAGGYGGYTF
TRBD2	TRBV11-3	TRBJ2-5	-	TGTGCCAGCAGTCGACTAGCGGGAGTAGAGACCCAGTACTTC	CASSRLAGVETQYF
-	TRBV9	TRBJ1-1	once	TGTGCCAGCAGCGTACGGGGAGCGGACACTGAAGCTTTCTTT	CASSVRGADTEAFF
-	TRBV29-1	TRBJ1-2	once	TGCAGCGTTGACAGGGGCGAAGGGGGCTACACCTTC	CSVDRGEGGYTF
-	TRBV15	TRBJ1-1	-	TGTGCCACCACTGAAGGCAGGTACACTGAAGCTTTCTTT	CATTEGRYTEAFF
TRBD2	TRBV13	TRBJ2-3	once	TGTGCCAGCAGCTTAGGGGGAGCGGGAGGCCTTGTGGATACGCAGTATTTT	CASSLGGAGGLVDTQYF
-	TRBV30	TRBJ1-3	-	TGTGCCTGGGCTCTCCGGGACACCATATATTTT	CAWALRDTIYF